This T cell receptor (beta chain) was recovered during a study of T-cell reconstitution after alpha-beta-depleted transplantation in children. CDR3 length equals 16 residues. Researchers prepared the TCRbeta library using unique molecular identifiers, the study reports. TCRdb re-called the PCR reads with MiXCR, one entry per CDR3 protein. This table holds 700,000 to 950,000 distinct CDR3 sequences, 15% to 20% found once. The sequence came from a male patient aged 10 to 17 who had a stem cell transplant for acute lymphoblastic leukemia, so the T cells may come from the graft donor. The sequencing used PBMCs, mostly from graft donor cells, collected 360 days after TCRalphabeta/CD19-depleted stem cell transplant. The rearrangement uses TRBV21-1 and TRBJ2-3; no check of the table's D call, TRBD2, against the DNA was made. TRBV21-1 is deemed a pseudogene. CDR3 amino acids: CAKGYGLAGGGATQYF. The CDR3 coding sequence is TGTGCCAAGGGTTACGGGTTAGCGGGAGGGGGTGCTACGCAGTATTTT.